This entry concerns a single TCR beta chain. The antigen is not known. This sample is drawn from a study of response to subunit inactivated influenza vaccine. A single record per CDR3 protein comes from TCRdb applying MiXCR to the RT-PCR reads. The table includes 430,000 or so distinct CDR3 sequences, approximately 11% detected once. Study findings and constraints: It was suggested by the authors that few new T cells are recruited by each seasonal influenza vaccination.

Sample: PBMCs from blood, taken around seven weeks after vaccination. The sequence derives from a man over 45 who received an inactivated influenza vaccine.

In nucleotides, the CDR3 is TGTGCCAGCAAACCGCGGCAGAATACCTACGAGCAGTACTTC. Encoded protein: CASKPRQNTYEQYF. The chain recombines TRBV12-3 or TRBV12-4 with TRBJ2-7; D remains ambiguous. CDR3 length: 14 residues. V was trimmed by 7 bases and J by 2 bases, leaving 15 bases between them.